This T cell receptor (beta chain) was captured by sequencing in a study of T cells in Graves' hyperthyroidism and ophthalmopathy (dated 2019 in TCRdb). A note on the overall study: Peripheral blood was sampled at the time of initial diagnosis, prior to any treatment. The study also compared thyroid tissue and blood T-cell repertoires from 5 to 7 Graves' hyperthyroidism patients. The approximately 100 discovery patients were randomly divided into training and test sets at a 7:3 ratio. An independent validation cohort of under 20 hyperthyroidism patients and 17 patients who later progressed to ophthalmopathy tested prospective prediction of ophthalmopathy. A discovery cohort of about 100 patients, roughly 45 with Graves' ophthalmopathy and 57 with stable Graves' hyperthyroidism, was used to find distinguishing TCR V-J signatures. TCR Vbeta CDR3 sequencing of around 130 peripheral blood samples (approximately 44 ophthalmopathy, 75 to 85 hyperthyroidism and roughly 17 progressor patients) is reported in the paper. After sampling, hyperthyroidism patients received methimazole starting at 30 mg daily, and ophthalmopathy patients received high-dose intravenous methylprednisolone. The paper's findings and limits, for the study overall: In cross-validation, a model built on a 13 V-J signature told ophthalmopathy apart from stable hyperthyroidism with 87.88% sensitivity and about 81% specificity, and in testing the same model reached 80%/75%. Blood samples also contained most of the expanded thyroid clonotypes (frequency above 0.001), which suggests that blood repertoires may reflect thyroid immune responses. In validation, progression to ophthalmopathy was predicted by the model with 70% to 71% sensitivity and 72.22% specificity, a median of about 6 months before onset. No statistical method was used to set the sample size in advance, and investigators knew the group allocation.

The TCR beta CDR3 regions were amplified from RNA transcripts. For the first round of RT-PCR on the TCR CDR3, the HTBI primer set was used together with the Qiagen OneStep RT-PCR kit. Libraries were constructed in a second round of multiplex PCR, after which size selection and purification were carried out. Sequencing of the libraries was done on an Illumina HiSeq2000 using paired-end 100 bp reads. The paper's processing steps were these. Raw data were processed with SOAPnuke, discarding reads with adapters, uncalled bases, mean Phred below 15, or no exact constant-primer or identifier match. COPE v1.2.5 was used to merge high-quality paired reads, and clonotypes were defined as unique nucleotide sequences. MiTCR v1.1 was used to align clonotypes to the IMGT TRBV, TRBD and TRBJ reference segments. Only V-J combinations with frequency above 0.0001, covering 98% to 99.2% of repertoires, were analysed. A TCS score was defined as the ratio between F50 (clonal expansion) and ExV (chaos), using BLOSUM62-based TCRdist between CDR3 peptides within each V-J. Welch's t-statistics and random forest reduced fewer than 600 V-J features to some 14, which were used in a naive Bayes classifier (R e1071). In-frame beta chains were kept once TCRdb had trimmed the public reads at Q25 with fastp and called clones with MiXCR. Each CDR3 protein appears once, grouped with its most common genes and DNA. V and J calls and clone size were set by TCRdb, not the authors. This sample has around 530,000 distinct CDR3 sequences in its table, and approximately 17% of those were observed once. The ten biggest clones cover roughly 15% of the sample.

In the ophthalmopathy patients, disease was moderately to severely active, with a Clinical Activity Score of 3 or more, a NOSPECS grade of 4 or more, and a duration of less than 3 months. The study excluded patients with uncontrolled infections, other autoimmune diseases, pregnancy or lactation. Clinical symptoms, serum thyroxine and TRAb, thyroid ultrasound, and orbital computed tomography formed the basis for the diagnoses. PBMCs were isolated from 10 ml of fresh peripheral blood by Ficoll-Paque density gradient centrifugation. Trizol reagent was used to extract total RNA, and RNA quality was then checked on an Agilent 2100 Bioanalyzer. V sheds 4 bases and J sheds 3 bases, leaving 10 bases between their ends. The germline V gene (reference sequence) provides CDR1 MNHEY and CDR2 SMNVEV. The CDR3, cysteine through phenylalanine, is 14 amino acids long. Just CDR3 DNA is preserved here, 42 bases in frame from base 1.

This clonotype was counted many times. Its antigen is still unknown. No much larger clonotype is one base removed from it; base qualities were not supplied. The sequence links TRBV27 to TRBJ2-1, with no confidently assigned D gene. This sequence originates from a woman aged 18-29 years with Graves' ophthalmopathy. Sequenced: blood. The CDR3 in this case is CASSSTGFYNEQFF. The bases read TGTGCCAGCAGTTCAACCGGGTTCTACAATGAGCAGTTCTTC.